Listed below are T cell receptor beta chains from one sample, sequenced in a study of T cells in tuberculosis. The assay was immunoSEQ multiplex PCR, and TCRdb's table has in-frame clones only and misses some. There are about 34,000 clones in the sample; 80% to 95% occur only once, and around 2.2% lies in the top ten. The sequencing input was PBMCs. The receptors were gathered from a donor aged 10-30 years with latent tuberculosis or without tuberculosis infection. Both conserved end residues are part of each CDR3. Not every row has a clone size; where given, it reads once, few, many or a size class.

TRBV28	TRBJ2-7	NA	CASSAPVAGEQYF
TRBV4-1	TRBJ2-7	once	CASSQRSGPPSEQYF
TRBV18	TRBJ2-6	NA	CASSPGQGSSGANVLTF
TRBV5-8	TRBJ2-1	NA	CASSSDDTGGYWIRDNEQFF
TRBV19	TRBJ2-3	once	CASSISGRYDTQYF
TRBV7-9	TRBJ2-7	once	CASSFDFVRHSSYEQYF
TRBV9	TRBJ1-3	NA	CASSEAGVWGNTIYF
TRBV6-6	TRBJ2-7	NA	CASSYLGHVYEQYF
TRBV10-1	TRBJ2-7	NA	CASKEPPQAPYEQYF
TRBV6-4	TRBJ2-3	few	CASSASGGADTQYF
TRBV7-7	TRBJ2-1	NA	CASSYATGGGEQFF
TRBV9	TRBJ2-3	NA	CASSVKGANRDTQYF
TRBV7-9	TRBJ2-7	few	CASSLRGLGVVEQYF
TRBV28	TRBJ1-5	NA	CASSLLGILEGPQHF
TRBV7-2	TRBJ2-2	NA	CASSALAHTGELFF